This T cell receptor (beta chain) is from a study of read filtering for tumor transcriptome and immune sequencing. Background on the study: Patients were 17 male and some 13 female, mean age 65.9 years, range about 45 to 85. Revised staging placed roughly 8 patients in R-ISS I, about 17 in II, more than 5 in III.

The library was built from around 0.4 ug RNA with molecular barcoded adaptors for alpha/delta and beta/gamma chains. In TCRdb, the reads were re-called with MiXCR into one record per CDR3 protein. In the table there are some 48,000 distinct CDR3 sequences, roughly 18% of which are singletons. This clonotype showed up many times. The CDR3 contains 13 residues. Trimming took 5 bases from V and 2 from J, leaving 9 bases between them. This TCR derives from a donor at least 40 years old with multiple myeloma. This chain links TRBV12-3 or TRBV12-4 with TRBJ1-2; D gene ambiguous. Sequencing was done on a sample of a population of CD138-negative cells sorted from bone marrow. DNA of the CDR3: TGTGCCAGCAGTCTCCAGGCGAACTATGGCTACACCTTC. It is translated as CASSLQANYGYTF.